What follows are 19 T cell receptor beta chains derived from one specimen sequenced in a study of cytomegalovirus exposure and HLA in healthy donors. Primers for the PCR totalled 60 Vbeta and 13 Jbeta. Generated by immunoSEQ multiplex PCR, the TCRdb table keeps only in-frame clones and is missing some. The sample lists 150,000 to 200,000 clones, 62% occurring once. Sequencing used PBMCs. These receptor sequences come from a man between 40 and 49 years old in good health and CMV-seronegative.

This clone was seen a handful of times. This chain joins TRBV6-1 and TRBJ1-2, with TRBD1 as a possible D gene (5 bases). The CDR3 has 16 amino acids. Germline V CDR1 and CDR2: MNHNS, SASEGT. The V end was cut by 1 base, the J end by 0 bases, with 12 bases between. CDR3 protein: CASSEGQGLANYGYTF. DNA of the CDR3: TGTGCCAGCAGTGAAGGTCAGGGACTAGCTAACTATGGCTACACCTTC.

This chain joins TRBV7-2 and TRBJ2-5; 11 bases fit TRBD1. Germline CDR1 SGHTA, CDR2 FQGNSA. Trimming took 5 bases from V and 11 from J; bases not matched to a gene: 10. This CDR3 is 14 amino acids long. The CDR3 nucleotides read TGTGCCAGCAGCCGGGACAGGGGGTACGGAGAGCAGTACTTC. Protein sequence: CASSRDRGYGEQYF. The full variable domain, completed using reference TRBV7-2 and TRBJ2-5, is GAGVSQSPSNKVTEKGKDVELRCDPISGHTALYWYRQSLGQGLEFLIYFQGNSAPDKSGLPSDRFSAERTGGSVSTLTIQRTQQEDSAVYLCASSRDRGYGEQYFGPGTRLLVL.

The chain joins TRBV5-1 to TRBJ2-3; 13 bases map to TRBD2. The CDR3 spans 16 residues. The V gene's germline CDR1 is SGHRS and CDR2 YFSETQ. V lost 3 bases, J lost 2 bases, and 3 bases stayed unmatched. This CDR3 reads CASSSGLAGDTDTQYF. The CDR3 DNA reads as TGCGCCAGCAGCTCAGGACTAGCGGGAGACACAGATACGCAGTATTTT.

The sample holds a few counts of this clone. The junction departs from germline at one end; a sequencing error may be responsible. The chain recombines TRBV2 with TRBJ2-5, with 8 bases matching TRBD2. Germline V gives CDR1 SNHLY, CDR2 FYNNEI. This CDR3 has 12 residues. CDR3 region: CASRQGAPGGHF. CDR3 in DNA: TGTGCCAGCAGGCAAGGGGCACCGGGGGGGCACTTC.

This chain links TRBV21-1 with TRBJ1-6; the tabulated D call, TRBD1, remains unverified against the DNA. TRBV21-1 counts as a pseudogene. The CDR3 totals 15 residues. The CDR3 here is CASSLYLIQDSPLHF. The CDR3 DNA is TGTGCCAGCAGCCTTTACTTAATTCAGGATTCACCCCTCCACTTT.

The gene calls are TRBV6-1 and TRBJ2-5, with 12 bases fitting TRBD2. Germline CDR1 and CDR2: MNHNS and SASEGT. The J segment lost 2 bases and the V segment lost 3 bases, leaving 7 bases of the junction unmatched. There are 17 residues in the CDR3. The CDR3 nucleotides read TGTGCCAGCAGTGACGCCCGGACTAGCGGGGAGCAAGAGACCCAGTACTTC. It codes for CASSDARTSGEQETQYF.

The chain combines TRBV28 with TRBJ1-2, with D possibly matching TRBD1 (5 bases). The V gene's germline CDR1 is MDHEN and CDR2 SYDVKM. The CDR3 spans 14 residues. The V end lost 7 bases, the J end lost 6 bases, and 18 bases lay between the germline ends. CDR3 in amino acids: CASTTPGGVDGYTF. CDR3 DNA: TGTGCCAGCACCACGCCGGGGGGGGTCGATGGCTACACCTTC.

The DNA for the CDR3 is TGTGCCAGCAGTTCCTCCCCGGCAGGGGGCGGTTCACCCCTCCACTTT. Translation gives CASSSSPAGGGSPLHF. The J gene is TRBJ1-6, the V gene TRBV6-5; 8 positions match TRBD1. CDR3 length equals 16 residues. With V trimmed by 4 bases and J by 9 bases, 11 bases remained unmatched. Germline loops: CDR1 MNHEY, CDR2 SVGAGI.

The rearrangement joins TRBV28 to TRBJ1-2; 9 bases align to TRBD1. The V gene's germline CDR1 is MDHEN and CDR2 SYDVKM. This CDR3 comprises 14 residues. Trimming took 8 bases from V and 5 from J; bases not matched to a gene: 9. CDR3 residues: CASHGQGRGYGYTF. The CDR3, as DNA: TGTGCCAGCCATGGACAGGGGCGAGGATATGGCTACACCTTC.

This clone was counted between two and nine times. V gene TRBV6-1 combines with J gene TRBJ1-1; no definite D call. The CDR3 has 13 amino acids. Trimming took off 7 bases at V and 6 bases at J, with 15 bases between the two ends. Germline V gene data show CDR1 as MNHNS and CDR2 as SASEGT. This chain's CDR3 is CASIGLGYPEAFF. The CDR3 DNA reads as TGTGCCAGCATCGGTCTCGGGTACCCTGAAGCTTTCTTT.

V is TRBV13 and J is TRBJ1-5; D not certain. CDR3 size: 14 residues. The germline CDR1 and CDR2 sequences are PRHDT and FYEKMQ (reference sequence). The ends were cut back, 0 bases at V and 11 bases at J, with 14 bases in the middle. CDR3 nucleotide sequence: TGTGCCAGCAGCTTAGGATCGGGAAACCGGGCCCAGCATTTT. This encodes CASSLGSGNRAQHF.

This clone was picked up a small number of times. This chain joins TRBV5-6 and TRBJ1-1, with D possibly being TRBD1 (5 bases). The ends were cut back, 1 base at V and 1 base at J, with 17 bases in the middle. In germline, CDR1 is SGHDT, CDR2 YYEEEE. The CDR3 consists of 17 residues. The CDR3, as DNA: TGTGCCAGCAGCTTGTTACAGGACGACTTCGGGAACACTGAAGCTTTCTTT. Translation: CASSLLQDDFGNTEAFF. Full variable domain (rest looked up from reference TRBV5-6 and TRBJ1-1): DAGVTQSPTHLIKTRGQQVTLRCSPKSGHDTVSWYQQALGQGPQFIFQYYEEEERQRGNFPDRFSGHQFPNYSSELNVNALLLGDSALYLCASSLLQDDFGNTEAFFGQGTRLTVV.

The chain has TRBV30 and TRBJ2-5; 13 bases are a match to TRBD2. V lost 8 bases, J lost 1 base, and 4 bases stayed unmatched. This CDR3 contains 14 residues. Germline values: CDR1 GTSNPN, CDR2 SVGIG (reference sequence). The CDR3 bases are TGTGCCGGACGGACTAGCGGGAGCCAAGAGACCCAGTACTTC. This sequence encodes CAGRTSGSQETQYF. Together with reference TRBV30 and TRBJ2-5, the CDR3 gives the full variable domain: SQTIHQWPATLVQPVGSPLSLECTVEGTSNPNLYWYRQAAGRGLQLLFYSVGIGQISSEVPQNLSASRPQDRQFILSSKKLLLSDSGFYLCAGRTSGSQETQYFGPGTRLLVL.

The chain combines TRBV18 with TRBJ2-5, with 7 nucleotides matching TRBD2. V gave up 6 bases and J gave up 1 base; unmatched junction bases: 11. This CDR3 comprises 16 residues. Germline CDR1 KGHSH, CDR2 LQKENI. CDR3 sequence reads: CASSILLANLQETQYF. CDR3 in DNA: TGTGCCAGCTCTATATTACTAGCGAATCTCCAAGAGACCCAGTACTTC. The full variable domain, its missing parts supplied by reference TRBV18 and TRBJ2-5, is NAGVMQNPRHLVRRRGQEARLRCSPMKGHSHVYWYRQLPEEGLKFMVYLQKENIIDESGMPKERFSAEFPKEGPSILRIQQVVRGDSAAYFCASSILLANLQETQYFGPGTRLLVL.

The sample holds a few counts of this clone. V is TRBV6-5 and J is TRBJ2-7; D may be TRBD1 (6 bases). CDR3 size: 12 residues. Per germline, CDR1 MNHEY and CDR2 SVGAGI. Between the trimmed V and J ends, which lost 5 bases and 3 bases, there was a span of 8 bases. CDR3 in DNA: TGTGCCAGCAGTAAACAGGGCTACGAGCAGTACTTC. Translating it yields CASSKQGYEQYF.

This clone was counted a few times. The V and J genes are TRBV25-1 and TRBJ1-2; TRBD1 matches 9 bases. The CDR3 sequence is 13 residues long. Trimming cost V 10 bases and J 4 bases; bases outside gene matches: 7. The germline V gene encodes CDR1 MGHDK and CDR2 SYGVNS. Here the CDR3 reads CATMGQGGYGYTF. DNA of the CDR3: TGTGCCACCATGGGACAGGGAGGCTATGGCTACACCTTC.

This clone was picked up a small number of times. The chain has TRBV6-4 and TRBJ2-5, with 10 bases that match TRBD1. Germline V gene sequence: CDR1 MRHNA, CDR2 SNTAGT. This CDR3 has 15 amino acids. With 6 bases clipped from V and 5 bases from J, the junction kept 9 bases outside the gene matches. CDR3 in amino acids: CASSARTGGRETQYF. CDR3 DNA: TGTGCCAGCAGCGCCAGGACAGGGGGTAGGGAGACCCAGTACTTC.

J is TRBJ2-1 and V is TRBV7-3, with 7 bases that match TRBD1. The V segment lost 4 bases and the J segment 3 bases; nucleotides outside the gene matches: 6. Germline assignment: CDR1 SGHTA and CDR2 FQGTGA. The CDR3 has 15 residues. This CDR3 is CASSSSTGNYNEQFF. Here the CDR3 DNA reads TGTGCCAGCAGCTCATCGACAGGGAACTACAATGAGCAGTTCTTC.

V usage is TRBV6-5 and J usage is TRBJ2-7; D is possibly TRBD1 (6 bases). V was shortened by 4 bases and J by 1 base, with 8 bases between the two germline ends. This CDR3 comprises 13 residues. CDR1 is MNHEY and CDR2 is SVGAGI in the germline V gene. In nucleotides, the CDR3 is TGTGCCAGCAGTTCCCAGGGGTCCTACGAGCAGTACTTC. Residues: CASSSQGSYEQYF.